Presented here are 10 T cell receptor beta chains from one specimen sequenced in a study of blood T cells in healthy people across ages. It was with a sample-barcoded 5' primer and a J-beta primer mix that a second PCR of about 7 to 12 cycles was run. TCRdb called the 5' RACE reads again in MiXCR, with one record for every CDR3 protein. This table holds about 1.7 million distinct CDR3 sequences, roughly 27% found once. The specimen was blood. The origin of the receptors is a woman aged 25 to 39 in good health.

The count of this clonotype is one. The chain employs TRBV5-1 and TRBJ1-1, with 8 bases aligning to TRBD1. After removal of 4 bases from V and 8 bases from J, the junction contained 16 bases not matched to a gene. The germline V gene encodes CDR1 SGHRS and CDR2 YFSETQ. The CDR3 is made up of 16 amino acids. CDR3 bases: TGCGCCAGCAGCATCGGACAGGGCGGCAGGAGCACCGAAGCTTTCTTT. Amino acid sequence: CASSIGQGGRSTEAFF.

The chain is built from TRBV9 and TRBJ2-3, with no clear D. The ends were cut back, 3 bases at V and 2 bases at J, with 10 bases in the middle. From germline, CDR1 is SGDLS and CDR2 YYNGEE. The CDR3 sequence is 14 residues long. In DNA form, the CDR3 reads TGTGCCAGCAGCGGCTTGCTTTACACAGATACGCAGTATTTT. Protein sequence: CASSGLLYTDTQYF.

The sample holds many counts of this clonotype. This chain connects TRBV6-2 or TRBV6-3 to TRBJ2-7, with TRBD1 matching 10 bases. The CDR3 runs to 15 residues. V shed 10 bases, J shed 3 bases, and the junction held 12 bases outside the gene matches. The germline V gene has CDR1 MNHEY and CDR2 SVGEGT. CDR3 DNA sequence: TGTGCCACCCACAGCCGGGACAGGGGCATCTACGAGCAGTACTTC. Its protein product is CATHSRDRGIYEQYF.

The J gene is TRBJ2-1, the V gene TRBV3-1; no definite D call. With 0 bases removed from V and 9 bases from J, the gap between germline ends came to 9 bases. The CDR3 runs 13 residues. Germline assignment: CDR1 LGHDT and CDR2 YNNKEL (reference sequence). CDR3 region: CASSQDATFEQFF. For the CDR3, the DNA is TGTGCCAGCAGCCAAGATGCGACGTTTGAGCAGTTCTTC.

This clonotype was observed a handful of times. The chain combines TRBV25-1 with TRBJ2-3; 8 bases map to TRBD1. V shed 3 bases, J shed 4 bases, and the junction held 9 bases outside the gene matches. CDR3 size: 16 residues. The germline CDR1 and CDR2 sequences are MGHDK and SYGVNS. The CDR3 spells CASSDPTGGTADTQYF. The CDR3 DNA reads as TGTGCCAGCAGTGATCCTACAGGGGGAACTGCAGATACGCAGTATTTT. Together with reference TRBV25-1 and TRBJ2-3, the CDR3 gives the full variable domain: EADIYQTPRYLVIGTGKKITLECSQTMGHDKMYWYQQDPGMELHLIHYSYGVNSTEKGDLSSESTVSRIRTEHFPLTLESARPSHTSQYLCASSDPTGGTADTQYFGPGTRLTVL.

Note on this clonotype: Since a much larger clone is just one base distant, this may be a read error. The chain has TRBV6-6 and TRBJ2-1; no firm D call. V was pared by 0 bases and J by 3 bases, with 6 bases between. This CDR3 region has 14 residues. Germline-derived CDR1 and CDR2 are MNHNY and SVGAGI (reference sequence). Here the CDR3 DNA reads TGTGCCAGCAGTTACTCGAACGACTACAATGAGCAGTTCTTC. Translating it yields CASSYSNDYNEQFF.

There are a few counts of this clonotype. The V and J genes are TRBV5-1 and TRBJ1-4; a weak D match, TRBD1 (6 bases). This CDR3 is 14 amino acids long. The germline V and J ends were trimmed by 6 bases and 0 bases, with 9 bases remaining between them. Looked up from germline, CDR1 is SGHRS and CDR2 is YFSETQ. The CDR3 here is CASTEGATNEKLFF. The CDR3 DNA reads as TGCGCCAGCACGGAGGGGGCAACTAATGAAAAACTGTTTTTT.

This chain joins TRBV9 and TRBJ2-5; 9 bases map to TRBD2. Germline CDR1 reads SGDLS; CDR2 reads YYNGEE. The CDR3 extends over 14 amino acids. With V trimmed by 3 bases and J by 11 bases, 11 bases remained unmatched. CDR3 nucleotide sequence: TGTGCCAGCAGCGGCGGGGGGGCTGGCAATGAGCAGTACTTC. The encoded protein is CASSGGGAGNEQYF.

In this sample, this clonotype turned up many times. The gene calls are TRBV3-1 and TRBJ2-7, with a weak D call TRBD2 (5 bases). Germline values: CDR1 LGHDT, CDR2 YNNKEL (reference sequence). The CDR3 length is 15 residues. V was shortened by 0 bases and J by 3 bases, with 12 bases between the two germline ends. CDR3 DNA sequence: TGTGCCAGCAGCCAAGATTCGGGATCTTACTACGAGCAGTACTTC. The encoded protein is CASSQDSGSYYEQYF.

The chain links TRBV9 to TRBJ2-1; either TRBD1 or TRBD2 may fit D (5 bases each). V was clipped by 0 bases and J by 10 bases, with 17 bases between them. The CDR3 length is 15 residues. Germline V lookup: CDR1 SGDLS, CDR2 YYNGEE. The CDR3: CASSVVLGRASEQFF. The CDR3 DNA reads TGTGCCAGCAGCGTAGTCCTGGGACGGGCCTCGGAGCAGTTCTTC. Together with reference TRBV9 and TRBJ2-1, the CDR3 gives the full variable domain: DSGVTQTPKHLITATGQRVTLRCSPRSGDLSVYWYQQSLDQGLQFLIQYYNGEERAKGNILERFSAQQFPDLHSELNLSSLELGDSALYFCASSVVLGRASEQFFGPGTRLTVL.